This T cell receptor (beta chain) came from a study of cytomegalovirus exposure and HLA in healthy donors. Study-wide results and limits: Reported performance of the classifier showed diagnosis of cytomegalovirus status with high specificity and sensitivity.

Details on this clone: Antigen unknown.

The data were produced by immunoSEQ multiplex PCR, yet TCRdb's version contains in-frame clones alone and is incomplete. Of some 110,000 clones listed, around 86% are singletons. This TCR was recovered from a man younger than 35 in good health and CMV-seronegative. The specimen was PBMCs.

This CDR3 is CASSSNQGNQPQHF. The CDR3 DNA reads TGTGCCAGCAGCTCGAACCAGGGCAATCAGCCCCAGCATTTT. The chain links TRBV7-9 to TRBJ1-5; D unclear. The CDR3 consists of 14 residues. Looked up from germline, CDR1 is SEHNR and CDR2 is FQNEAQ (reference sequence). Trimming removed 4 bases at V and 2 bases at J, with 9 bases between.